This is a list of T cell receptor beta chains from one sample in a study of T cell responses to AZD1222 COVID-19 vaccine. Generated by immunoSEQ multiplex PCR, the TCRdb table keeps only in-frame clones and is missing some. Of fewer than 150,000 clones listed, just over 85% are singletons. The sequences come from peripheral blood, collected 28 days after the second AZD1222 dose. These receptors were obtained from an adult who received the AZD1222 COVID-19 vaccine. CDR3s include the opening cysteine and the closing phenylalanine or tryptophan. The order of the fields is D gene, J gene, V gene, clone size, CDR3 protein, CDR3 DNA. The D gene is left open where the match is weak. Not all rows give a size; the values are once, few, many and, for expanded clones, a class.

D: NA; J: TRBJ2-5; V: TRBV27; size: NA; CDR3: CASRGGFGGTQYF; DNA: TGTGCCAGCAGAGGGGGGTTCGGGGGGACCCAGTACTTC
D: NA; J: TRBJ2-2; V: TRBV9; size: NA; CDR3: CASRGGGSTGELFF; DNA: TGTGCCAGCCGGGGAGGGGGGAGCACCGGGGAGCTGTTTTTT
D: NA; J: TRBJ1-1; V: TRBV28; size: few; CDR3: CASSLPGTGSNTEAFF; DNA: TGTGCCAGCAGTTTACCCGGTACAGGGTCAAACACTGAAGCTTTCTTT
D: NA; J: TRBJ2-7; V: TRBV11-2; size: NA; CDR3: CASSPRGGFPFYEQYF; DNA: TGTGCCAGCAGCCCTAGGGGGGGGTTCCCTTTCTACGAGCAGTACTTC
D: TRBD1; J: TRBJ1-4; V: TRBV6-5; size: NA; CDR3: CASSYRATGSGEKLFF; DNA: TGTGCCAGCAGTTACCGCGCGACAGGGAGTGGGGAAAAACTGTTTTTT
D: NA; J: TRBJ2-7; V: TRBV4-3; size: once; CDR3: CASSQARPAYEQYF; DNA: TGCGCCAGCAGCCAAGCCAGGCCAGCCTACGAGCAGTACTTC
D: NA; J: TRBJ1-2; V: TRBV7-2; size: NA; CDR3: CASSLYLEQVYGYTF; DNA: TGTGCCAGCAGCCTGTACTTGGAGCAGGTCTATGGCTACACCTTC
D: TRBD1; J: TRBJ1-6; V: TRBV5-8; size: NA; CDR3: CASTEDGTGLYNSPLHF; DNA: TGTGCCAGCACCGAAGACGGGACAGGGCTATATAATTCACCCCTCCACTTT
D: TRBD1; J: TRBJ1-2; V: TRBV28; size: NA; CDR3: CASSRTGALLYGYTF; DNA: TGTGCCAGCAGTCGGACAGGGGCTCTCCTCTATGGCTACACCTTC
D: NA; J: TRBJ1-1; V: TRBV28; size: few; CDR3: CASSLDGRTEAFF; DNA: TGTGCCAGCAGTTTAGATGGAAGAACTGAAGCTTTCTTT
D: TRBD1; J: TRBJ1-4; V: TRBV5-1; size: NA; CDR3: CASSLLWTGGSTNEKLFF; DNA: TGCGCCAGCAGCTTGCTTTGGACAGGGGGCTCAACTAATGAAAAACTGTTTTTT
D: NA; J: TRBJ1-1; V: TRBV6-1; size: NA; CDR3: CASSQTGGDTEAFF; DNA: TGTGCCAGCAGCCAGACAGGAGGTGACACTGAAGCTTTCTTT
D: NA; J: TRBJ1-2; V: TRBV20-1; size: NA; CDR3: CSASPDNLGYTF; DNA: TGCAGTGCTAGTCCGGACAATCTCGGCTACACCTTC
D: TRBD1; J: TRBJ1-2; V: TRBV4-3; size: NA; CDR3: CASSQLGQGFSYGYTF; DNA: TGCGCCAGCAGCCAATTGGGACAGGGGTTCTCCTATGGCTACACCTTC
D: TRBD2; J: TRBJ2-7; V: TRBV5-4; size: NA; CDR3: CASSPIGSGGSYEQYF; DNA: TGTGCCAGCAGCCCCATTGGTAGCGGGGGGTCCTACGAGCAGTACTTC
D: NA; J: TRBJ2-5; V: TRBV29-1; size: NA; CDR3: CSVEDALLQETQYF; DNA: TGCAGCGTTGAAGACGCGTTACTCCAAGAGACCCAGTACTTC